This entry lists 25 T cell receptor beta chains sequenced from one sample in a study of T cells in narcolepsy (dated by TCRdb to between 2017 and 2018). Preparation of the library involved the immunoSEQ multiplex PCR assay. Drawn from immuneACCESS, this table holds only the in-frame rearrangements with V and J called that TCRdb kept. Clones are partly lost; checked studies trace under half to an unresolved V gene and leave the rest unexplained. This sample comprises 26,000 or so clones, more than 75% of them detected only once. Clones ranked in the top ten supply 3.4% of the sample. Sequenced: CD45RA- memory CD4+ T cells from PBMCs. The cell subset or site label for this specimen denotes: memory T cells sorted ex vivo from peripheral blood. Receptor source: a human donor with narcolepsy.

The CDR3 reads CASSQGSGVGRGAEAFF. The CDR3 DNA is TGTGCCAGCAGCCAAGGATCCGGGGTGGGGCGAGGCGCTGAAGCTTTCTTT. V is TRBV4-2 and J is TRBJ1-1; TRBD1 might be the D (5 bases). Trimming took off 1 base at V and 6 bases at J, with 21 bases between the two ends. Germline V gene data show CDR1 as LGHNA and CDR2 as YNFKEQ. The length of the CDR3 is 17 residues.

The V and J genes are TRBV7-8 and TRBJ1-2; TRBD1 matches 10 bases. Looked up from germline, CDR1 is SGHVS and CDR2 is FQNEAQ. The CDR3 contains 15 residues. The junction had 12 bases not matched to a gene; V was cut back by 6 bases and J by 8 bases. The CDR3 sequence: CASSTGYGTGEGYTF. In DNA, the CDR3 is TGTGCCAGCAGTACTGGATACGGGACAGGGGAAGGCTACACCTTC.

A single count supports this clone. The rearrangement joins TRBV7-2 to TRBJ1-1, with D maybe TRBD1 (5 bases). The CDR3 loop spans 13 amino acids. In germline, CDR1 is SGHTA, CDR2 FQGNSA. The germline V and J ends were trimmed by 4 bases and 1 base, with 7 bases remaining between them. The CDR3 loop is CASSSGQNTEAFF. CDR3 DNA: TGTGCCAGCAGCTCAGGACAGAACACTGAAGCTTTCTTT.

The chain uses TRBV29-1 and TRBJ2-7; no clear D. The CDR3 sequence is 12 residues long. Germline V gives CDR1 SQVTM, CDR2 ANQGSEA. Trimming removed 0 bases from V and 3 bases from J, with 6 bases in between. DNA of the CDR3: TGCAGCGTTGAAGAACCTCGCTACGAGCAGTACTTC. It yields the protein CSVEEPRYEQYF.

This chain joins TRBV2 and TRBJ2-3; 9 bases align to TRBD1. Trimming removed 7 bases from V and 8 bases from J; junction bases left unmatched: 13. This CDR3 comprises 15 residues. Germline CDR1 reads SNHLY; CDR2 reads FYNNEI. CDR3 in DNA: TGTGCCAGCACGATGGGACAGGGAAGATCGGCTACGCAGTATTTT. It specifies CASTMGQGRSATQYF.

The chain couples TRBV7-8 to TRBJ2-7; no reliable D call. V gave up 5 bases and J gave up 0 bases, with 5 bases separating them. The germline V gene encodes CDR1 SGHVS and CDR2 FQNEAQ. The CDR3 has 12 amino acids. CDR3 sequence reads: CASSMDSYEQYF. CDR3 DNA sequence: TGTGCCAGCAGCATGGACTCCTACGAGCAGTACTTC.

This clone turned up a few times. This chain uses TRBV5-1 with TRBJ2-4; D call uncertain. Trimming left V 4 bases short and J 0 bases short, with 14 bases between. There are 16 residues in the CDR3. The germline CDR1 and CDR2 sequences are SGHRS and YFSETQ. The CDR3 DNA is TGCGCCAGCAGCGCAGACGTACCGGGAGCCAAAAACATTCAGTACTTC. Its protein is CASSADVPGAKNIQYF.

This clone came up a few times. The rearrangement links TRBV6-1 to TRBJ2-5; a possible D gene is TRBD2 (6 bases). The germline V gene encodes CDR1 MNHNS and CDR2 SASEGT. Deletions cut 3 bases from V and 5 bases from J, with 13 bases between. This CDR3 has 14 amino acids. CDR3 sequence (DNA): TGTGCCAGCAGTGATGGCGGGACGTTTGAGACCCAGTACTTC. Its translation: CASSDGGTFETQYF.

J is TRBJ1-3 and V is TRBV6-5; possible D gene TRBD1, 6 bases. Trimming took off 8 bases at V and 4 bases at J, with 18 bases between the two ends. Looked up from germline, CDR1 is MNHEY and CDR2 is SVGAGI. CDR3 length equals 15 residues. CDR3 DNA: TGTGCCAGCGAGTGGATGACAGGACCCGGAAACACCATATATTTT. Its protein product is CASEWMTGPGNTIYF.

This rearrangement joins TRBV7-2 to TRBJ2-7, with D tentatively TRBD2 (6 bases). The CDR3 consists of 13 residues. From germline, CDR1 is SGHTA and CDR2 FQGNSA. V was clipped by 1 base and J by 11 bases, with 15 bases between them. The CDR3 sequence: CASSLGQGGQKYF. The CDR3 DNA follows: TGTGCCAGCAGCTTAGGGCAGGGAGGCCAAAAGTACTTC.

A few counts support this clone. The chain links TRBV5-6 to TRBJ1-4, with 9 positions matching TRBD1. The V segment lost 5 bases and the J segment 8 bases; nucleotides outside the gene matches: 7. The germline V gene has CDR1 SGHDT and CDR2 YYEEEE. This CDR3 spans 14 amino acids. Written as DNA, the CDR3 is TGTGCCAGCAGATCGGGACAGGGTATGGAAAAACTGTTTTTT. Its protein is CASRSGQGMEKLFF.

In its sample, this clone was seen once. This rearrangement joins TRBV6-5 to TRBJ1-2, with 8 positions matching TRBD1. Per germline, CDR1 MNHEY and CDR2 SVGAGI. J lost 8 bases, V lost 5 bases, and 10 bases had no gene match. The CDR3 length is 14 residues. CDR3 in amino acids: CASSGRDRSAGYTF. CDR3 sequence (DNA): TGTGCCAGCAGTGGCCGGGACAGGTCTGCAGGCTACACCTTC.

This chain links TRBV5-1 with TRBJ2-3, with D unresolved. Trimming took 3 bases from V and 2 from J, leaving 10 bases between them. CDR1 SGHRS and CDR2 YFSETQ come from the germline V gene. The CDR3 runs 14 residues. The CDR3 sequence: CASSSLAFTDTQYF. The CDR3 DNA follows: TGCGCCAGCAGCTCGTTAGCCTTCACAGATACGCAGTATTTT.

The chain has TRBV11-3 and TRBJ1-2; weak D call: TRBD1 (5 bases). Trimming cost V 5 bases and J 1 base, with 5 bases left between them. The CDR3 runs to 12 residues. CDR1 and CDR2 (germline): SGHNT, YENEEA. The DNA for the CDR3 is TGTGCCAGCAGCCAGGGTAACTATGGCTACACCTTC. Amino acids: CASSQGNYGYTF.

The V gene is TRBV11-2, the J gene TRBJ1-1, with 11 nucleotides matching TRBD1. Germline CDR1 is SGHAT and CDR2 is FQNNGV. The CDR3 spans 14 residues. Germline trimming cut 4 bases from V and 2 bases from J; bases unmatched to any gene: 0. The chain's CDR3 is CASSWTGGNTEAFF. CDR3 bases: TGTGCCAGCAGCTGGACAGGGGGCAACACTGAAGCTTTCTTT.

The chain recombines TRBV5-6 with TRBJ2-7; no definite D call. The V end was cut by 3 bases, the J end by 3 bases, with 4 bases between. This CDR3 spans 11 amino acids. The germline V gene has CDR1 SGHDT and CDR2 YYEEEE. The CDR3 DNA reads TGTGCCAGCAGCTCACGCTACGAGCAGTACTTC. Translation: CASSSRYEQYF.

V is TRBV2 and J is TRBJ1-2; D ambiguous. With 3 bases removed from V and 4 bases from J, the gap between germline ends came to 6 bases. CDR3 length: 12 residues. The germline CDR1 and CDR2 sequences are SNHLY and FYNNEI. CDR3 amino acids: CASSDGLYGYTF. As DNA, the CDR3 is TGTGCCAGCAGTGACGGACTCTATGGCTACACCTTC.

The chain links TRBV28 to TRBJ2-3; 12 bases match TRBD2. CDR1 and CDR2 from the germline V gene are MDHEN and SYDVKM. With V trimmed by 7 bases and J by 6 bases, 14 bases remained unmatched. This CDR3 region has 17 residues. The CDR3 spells CASTPWTSGAQRDTQYF. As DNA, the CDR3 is TGTGCCAGCACACCCTGGACTAGCGGGGCACAAAGGGATACGCAGTATTTT.

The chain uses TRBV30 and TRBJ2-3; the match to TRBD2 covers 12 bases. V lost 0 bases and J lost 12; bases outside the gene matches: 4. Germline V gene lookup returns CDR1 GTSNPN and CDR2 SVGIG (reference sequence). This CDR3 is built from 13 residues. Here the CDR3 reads CAWSVGLAGKQYF. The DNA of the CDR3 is TGTGCCTGGAGTGTCGGACTAGCGGGAAAACAGTATTTT.

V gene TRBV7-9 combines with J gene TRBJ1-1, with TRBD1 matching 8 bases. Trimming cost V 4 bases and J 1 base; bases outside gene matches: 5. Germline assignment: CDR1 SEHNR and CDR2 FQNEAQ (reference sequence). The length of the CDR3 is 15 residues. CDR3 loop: CASSSTGTGNTEAFF. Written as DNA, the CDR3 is TGTGCCAGCAGCTCGACCGGGACAGGGAACACTGAAGCTTTCTTT.

The CDR3 coding sequence is TGTGCCAGCAGCTTGGCGGCAGGGAGTTACGAGCAGTACTTC. It encodes CASSLAAGSYEQYF. V and J are TRBV5-6 and TRBJ2-7, with D perhaps assigned TRBD1 or TRBD2 (5 bases each). CDR3 length: 14 residues. The germline V and J ends were trimmed by 0 bases and 4 bases, with 11 bases remaining between them. Germline-derived CDR1 and CDR2 are SGHDT and YYEEEE.

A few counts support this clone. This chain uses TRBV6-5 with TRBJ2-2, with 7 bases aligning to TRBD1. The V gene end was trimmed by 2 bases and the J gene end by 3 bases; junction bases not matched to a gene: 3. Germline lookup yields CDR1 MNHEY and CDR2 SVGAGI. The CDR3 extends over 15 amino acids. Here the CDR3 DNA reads TGTGCCAGCAGTTACAACAGGGGATACACCGGGGAGCTGTTTTTT. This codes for CASSYNRGYTGELFF.

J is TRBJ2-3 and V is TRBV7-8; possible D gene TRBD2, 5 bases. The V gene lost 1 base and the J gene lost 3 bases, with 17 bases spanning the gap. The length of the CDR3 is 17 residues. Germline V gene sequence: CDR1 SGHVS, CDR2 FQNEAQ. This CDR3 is CASSLVRGALGTDTQYF. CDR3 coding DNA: TGTGCCAGCAGCTTAGTTCGGGGAGCTCTTGGAACAGATACGCAGTATTTT.

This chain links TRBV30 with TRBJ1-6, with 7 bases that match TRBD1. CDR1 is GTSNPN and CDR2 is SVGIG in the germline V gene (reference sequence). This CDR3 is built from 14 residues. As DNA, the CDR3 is TGTGCGGTGGATCCTGGACAGGCGGATTCACCCCTCCACTTT. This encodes CAVDPGQADSPLHF.

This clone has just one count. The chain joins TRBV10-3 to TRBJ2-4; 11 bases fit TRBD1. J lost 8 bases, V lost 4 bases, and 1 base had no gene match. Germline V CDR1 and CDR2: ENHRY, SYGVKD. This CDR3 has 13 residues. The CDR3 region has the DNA TGTGCCATCAGTGGGGGACAGGGGGACATTCAGTACTTC. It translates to CAISGGQGDIQYF.